Listed below are T cell receptor beta chains from one sample, sequenced in a study of response to subunit inactivated influenza vaccine. Via MiXCR, TCRdb re-called the RT-PCR reads, giving one row per CDR3 protein. The table has some 480,000 distinct CDR3 sequences, about a tenth seen once; the top ten hold about 12%. The sequenced sample was PBMCs from blood, obtained 45 days after vaccination. The receptors originated from a man between 50 and 59 years old who received an inactivated influenza vaccine. CDR3s include the opening cysteine and the closing phenylalanine or tryptophan. Each record gives: J gene, D gene, clone size, V gene, CDR3 DNA, CDR3 protein. A D gene is named only where the DNA matches it firmly. Clone size is not always given. Where it is, it says once, few, many or a class for expanded clones.

J: TRBJ2-1; D: TRBD2; size: .; V: TRBV12-3/TRBV12-4; DNA: TGTGCCAGCAGCTTTAGCGGGAGAGGATACAATGAGCAGTTCTTC; CDR3: CASSFSGRGYNEQFF
J: TRBJ2-7; D: TRBD1; size: many; V: TRBV20-1; DNA: TGCAGTGCTAGACTTCCATCAGGGGGCTACGAGCAGTACTTC; CDR3: CSARLPSGGYEQYF
J: TRBJ1-6; D: .; size: .; V: TRBV20-1; DNA: TGCAGTGCTAGAGACTCGGGTCTCCACTTT; CDR3: CSARDSGLHF
J: TRBJ2-7; D: TRBD1; size: many; V: TRBV20-1; DNA: TGCAGTGCTGGCAGGACAGGGGCCCGCCACGAGCAGTACTTC; CDR3: CSAGRTGARHEQYF
J: TRBJ1-1; D: .; size: few; V: TRBV10-3; DNA: TGTGCCATCAGTGATATGGGGGCGCAAAGCACTGAAGCTTTCTTT; CDR3: CAISDMGAQSTEAFF
J: TRBJ1-2; D: .; size: many; V: TRBV7-6; DNA: TGTGCCAGCAGCTTAGGGACGGGGATGGACTATGGCTACACCTTC; CDR3: CASSLGTGMDYGYTF
J: TRBJ2-7; D: .; size: few; V: TRBV5-1; DNA: TGCGCCAGCAGCTTGGGAGGGAAAGGGGGCGAGCAGTACTTC; CDR3: CASSLGGKGGEQYF
J: TRBJ1-4; D: .; size: .; V: TRBV7-8; DNA: TGTGCCAGCAGCTTAGGAGGGTCCCCAACTAATGAAAAACTGTTTTTT; CDR3: CASSLGGSPTNEKLFF
J: TRBJ1-2; D: .; size: few; V: TRBV29-1; DNA: TGCAGCGTTGCAGGGGACTATGGCTACACCTTC; CDR3: CSVAGDYGYTF
J: TRBJ1-3; D: .; size: few; V: TRBV5-1; DNA: TGCGCCAGCAGCTCGTCGGTCTCTGGAAACACCATATATTTT; CDR3: CASSSSVSGNTIYF
J: TRBJ2-2; D: .; size: .; V: TRBV5-1; DNA: TGCGCCAGCAGCAGACAAGGACAAGACACCGGGGAGCTGTTTTTT; CDR3: CASSRQGQDTGELFF
J: TRBJ2-1; D: TRBD2; size: .; V: TRBV7-2; DNA: TGTGCCAGCAGCTTAAATCGACTAGCTAATTTGGTCTTC; CDR3: CASSLNRLANLVF
J: TRBJ2-5; D: .; size: few; V: TRBV7-2; DNA: TGTGCCAGCAGCTTAGAACACAGGGTGGGGGAAGAGACCCAGTACTTC; CDR3: CASSLEHRVGEETQYF
J: TRBJ2-1; D: TRBD2; size: .; V: TRBV24-1; DNA: TGTGCCACCAGTGGAAACAGTGGGGGGAAAGGACTAGCGCACAATGAGCAGTTCTTC; CDR3: CATSGNSGGKGLAHNEQFF
J: TRBJ1-5; D: TRBD1; size: many; V: TRBV12-3/TRBV12-4; DNA: TGTGCCAGCAGTTTAGGGACAGGGGGCTTTCAGCCCCAGCATTTT; CDR3: CASSLGTGGFQPQHF
J: TRBJ2-3; D: .; size: few; V: TRBV7-2; DNA: TGTGCCAGCAGCTCCGGAGGTGGGCGTCTCGATACGCAGTATTTT; CDR3: CASSSGGGRLDTQYF
J: TRBJ2-1; D: .; size: .; V: TRBV7-8; DNA: TGTGCCAGCAGCCCACCGACGGGACTTTCTAGCTCCTACAATGAGCAGTTCTTC; CDR3: CASSPPTGLSSSYNEQFF
J: TRBJ1-1; D: .; size: few; V: TRBV7-2; DNA: TGTGCCAGCAGCTCCTATGACGGCACTGAAGCTTTCTTT; CDR3: CASSSYDGTEAFF
J: TRBJ2-2; D: TRBD1; size: few; V: TRBV7-9; DNA: TGTGCCAGCACCCCGGACAGGGTTCTCACCGGGGAGCTGTTTTTT; CDR3: CASTPDRVLTGELFF
J: TRBJ2-5; D: TRBD1; size: few; V: TRBV27; DNA: TGTGCCAGCAGAAGGACAGGGATCAGGAAAGAGACCCAGTACTTC; CDR3: CASRRTGIRKETQYF
J: TRBJ2-7; D: .; size: many; V: TRBV20-1; DNA: TGCAGTGCTAGCGGAACCTCCTACGAGCAGTACTTC; CDR3: CSASGTSYEQYF
J: TRBJ2-1; D: TRBD2; size: .; V: TRBV29-1; DNA: TGCAGCGTCGGGACTAGCGGGAGGGCCCAGTTCTTC; CDR3: CSVGTSGRAQFF
J: TRBJ1-5; D: .; size: .; V: TRBV6-1; DNA: TGTGCCAGCAGCCCCAAACCCCGACAGTATAGCAATCAGCCCCAGCATTTT; CDR3: CASSPKPRQYSNQPQHF
J: TRBJ1-2; D: .; size: .; V: TRBV7-6; DNA: TGTGCCAGCAGCCCGGGACATCTCTATGGCTACACCTTC; CDR3: CASSPGHLYGYTF
J: TRBJ1-1; D: .; size: few; V: TRBV12-3/TRBV12-4; DNA: TGTGCCAGCAGAGGGGCGGGGAACACTGAAGCTTTCTTT; CDR3: CASRGAGNTEAFF
J: TRBJ2-3; D: TRBD2; size: few; V: TRBV7-2; DNA: TGTGCCAGCAGCTCCAGCGGGGGCACAGATACGCAGTATTTT; CDR3: CASSSSGGTDTQYF
J: TRBJ2-3; D: .; size: few; V: TRBV4-3; DNA: TGCGCCAGCAGCCAAGTGGGTACAGATACGCAGTATTTT; CDR3: CASSQVGTDTQYF
J: TRBJ2-1; D: .; size: once; V: TRBV20-1; DNA: TGCAGTGCTAAAGGGCAGGGCCGGGAGCAGTTCTTC; CDR3: CSAKGQGREQFF